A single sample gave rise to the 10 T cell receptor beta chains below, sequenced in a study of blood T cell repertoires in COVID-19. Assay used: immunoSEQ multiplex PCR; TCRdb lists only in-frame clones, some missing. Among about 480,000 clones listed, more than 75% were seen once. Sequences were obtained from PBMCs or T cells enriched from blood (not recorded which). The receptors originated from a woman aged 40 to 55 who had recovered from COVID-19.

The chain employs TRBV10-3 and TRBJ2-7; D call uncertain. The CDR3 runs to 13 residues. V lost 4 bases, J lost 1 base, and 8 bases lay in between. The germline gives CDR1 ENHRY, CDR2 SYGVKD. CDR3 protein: CAISAGPSYEQYF. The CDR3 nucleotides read TGTGCCATCAGTGCAGGCCCTTCCTACGAGCAGTACTTC.

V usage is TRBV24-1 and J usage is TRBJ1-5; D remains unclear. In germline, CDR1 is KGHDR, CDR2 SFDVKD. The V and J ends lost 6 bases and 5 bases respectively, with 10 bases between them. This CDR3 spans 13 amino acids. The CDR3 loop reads CATSSRFDQPQHF. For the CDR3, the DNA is TGTGCCACCAGTAGCCGTTTTGATCAGCCCCAGCATTTT.

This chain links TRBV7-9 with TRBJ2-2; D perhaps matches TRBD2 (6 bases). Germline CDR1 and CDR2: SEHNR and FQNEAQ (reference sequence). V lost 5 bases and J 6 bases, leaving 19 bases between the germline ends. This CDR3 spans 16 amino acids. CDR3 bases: TGTGCCAGCAGCGCGGGACCACGGCAGTACGCCGGGGAGCTGTTTTTT. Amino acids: CASSAGPRQYAGELFF.

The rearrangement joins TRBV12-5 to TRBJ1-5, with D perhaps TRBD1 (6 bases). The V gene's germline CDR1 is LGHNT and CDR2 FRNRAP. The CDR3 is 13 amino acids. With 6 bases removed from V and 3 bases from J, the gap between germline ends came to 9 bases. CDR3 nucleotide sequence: TGTGCTAGTGGAGGACAGTACAATCAGCCCCAGCATTTT. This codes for CASGGQYNQPQHF.

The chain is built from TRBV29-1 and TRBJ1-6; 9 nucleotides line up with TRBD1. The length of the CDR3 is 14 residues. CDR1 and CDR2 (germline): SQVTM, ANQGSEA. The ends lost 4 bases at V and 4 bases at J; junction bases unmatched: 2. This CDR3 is CSVGTGVYNSPLHF. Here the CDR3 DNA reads TGCAGCGTTGGGACAGGGGTTTATAATTCACCCCTCCACTTT.

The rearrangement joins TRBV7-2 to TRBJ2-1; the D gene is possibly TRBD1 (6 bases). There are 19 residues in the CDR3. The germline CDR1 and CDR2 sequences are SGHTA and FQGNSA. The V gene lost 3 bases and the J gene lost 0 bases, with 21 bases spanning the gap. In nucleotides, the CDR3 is TGTGCCAGCAGCTTTCCCGACAGGAACGAGAAGGGCTCCTACAATGAGCAGTTCTTC. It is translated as CASSFPDRNEKGSYNEQFF.

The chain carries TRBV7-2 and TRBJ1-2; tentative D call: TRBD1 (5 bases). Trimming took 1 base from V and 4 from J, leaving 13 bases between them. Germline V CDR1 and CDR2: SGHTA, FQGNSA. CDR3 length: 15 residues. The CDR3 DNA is TGTGCCAGCAGCTTAGAGGCGGGGACGGGCTATGGCTACACCTTC. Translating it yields CASSLEAGTGYGYTF.

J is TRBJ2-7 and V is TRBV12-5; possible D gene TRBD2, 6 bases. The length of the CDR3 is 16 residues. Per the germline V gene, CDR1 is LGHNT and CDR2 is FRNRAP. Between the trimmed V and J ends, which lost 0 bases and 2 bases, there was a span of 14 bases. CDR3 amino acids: CASGLVIRAGTYEQYF. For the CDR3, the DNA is TGTGCTAGTGGTTTGGTAATTCGAGCGGGTACCTACGAGCAGTACTTC.

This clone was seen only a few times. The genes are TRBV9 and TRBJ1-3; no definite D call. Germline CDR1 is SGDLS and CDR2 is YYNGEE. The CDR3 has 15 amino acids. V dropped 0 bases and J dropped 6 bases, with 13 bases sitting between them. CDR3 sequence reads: CASSVGATIENTIYF. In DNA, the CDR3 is TGTGCCAGCAGCGTAGGGGCAACAATCGAAAACACCATATATTTT.

CDR3 sequence: CASSYWTSGRAGEQFF. The CDR3 DNA follows: TGTGCCAGCAGTTACTGGACTAGCGGGAGGGCGGGTGAGCAGTTCTTC. The chain links TRBV6-2 or TRBV6-3 to TRBJ2-1; 15 nucleotides match TRBD2. The CDR3 totals 16 residues. The trim removed 1 base at V and 9 bases at J, leaving 4 bases unmatched. CDR1 and CDR2 (germline): MNHEY, SVGEGT.